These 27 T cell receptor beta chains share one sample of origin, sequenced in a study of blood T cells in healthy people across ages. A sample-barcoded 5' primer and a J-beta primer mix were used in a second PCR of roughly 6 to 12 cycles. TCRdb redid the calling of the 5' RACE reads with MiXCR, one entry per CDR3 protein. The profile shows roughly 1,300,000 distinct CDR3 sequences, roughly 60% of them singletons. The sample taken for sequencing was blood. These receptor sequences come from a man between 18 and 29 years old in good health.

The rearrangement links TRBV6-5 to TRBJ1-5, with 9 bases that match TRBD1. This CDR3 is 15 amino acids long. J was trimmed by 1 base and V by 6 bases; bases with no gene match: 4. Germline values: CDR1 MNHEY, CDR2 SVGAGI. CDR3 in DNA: TGTGCCAGCAGCTACGGGACAGGGAGCAATCAGCCCCAGCATTTT. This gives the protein CASSYGTGSNQPQHF.

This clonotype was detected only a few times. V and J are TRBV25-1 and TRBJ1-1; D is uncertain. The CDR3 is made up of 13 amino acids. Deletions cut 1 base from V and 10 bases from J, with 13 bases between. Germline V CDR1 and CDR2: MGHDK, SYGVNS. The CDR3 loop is CASSEFGVIRAFF. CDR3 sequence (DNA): TGTGCCAGCAGTGAATTTGGCGTCATTAGAGCTTTCTTT.

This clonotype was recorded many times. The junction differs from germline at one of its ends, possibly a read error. CDR3 sequence reads: CASSLNQETQYF. CDR3 nucleotides: TGTGCCAGCAGTTTAAACCAAGAGACCCAGTACTTC. The rearrangement uses TRBV5-1 and TRBJ2-5; D unresolved. This CDR3 has 12 residues. Germline loops: CDR1 SGHRS, CDR2 YFSETQ.

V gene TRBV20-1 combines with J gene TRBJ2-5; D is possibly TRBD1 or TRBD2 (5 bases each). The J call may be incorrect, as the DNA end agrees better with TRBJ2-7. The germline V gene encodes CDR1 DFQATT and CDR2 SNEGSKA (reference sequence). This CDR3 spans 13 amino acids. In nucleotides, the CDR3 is TGCAGTGCTGTCGGGACGGAGACCTACGAGCAGTACTTC. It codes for CSAVGTETYEQYF.

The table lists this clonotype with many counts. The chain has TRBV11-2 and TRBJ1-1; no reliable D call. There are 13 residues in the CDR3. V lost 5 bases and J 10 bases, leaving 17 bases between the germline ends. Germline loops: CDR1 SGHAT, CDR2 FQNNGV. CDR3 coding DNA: TGTGCCAGCAGCCCCGGGGAAAGGGTTCTAGCTTTCTTT. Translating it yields CASSPGERVLAFF.

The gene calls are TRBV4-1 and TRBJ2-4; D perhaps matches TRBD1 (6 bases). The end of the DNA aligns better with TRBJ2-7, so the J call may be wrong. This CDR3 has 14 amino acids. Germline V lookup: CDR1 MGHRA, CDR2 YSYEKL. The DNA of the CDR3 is TGCGCCAGCAGCCTCCGGGACAAGGCGTACGAGCAGTACTTC. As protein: CASSLRDKAYEQYF.

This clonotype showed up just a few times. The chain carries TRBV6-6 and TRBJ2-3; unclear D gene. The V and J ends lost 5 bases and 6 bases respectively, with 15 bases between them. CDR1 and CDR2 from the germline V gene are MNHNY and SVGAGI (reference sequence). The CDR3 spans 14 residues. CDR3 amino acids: CASSPLSHGDTQYF. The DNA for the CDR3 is TGTGCCAGCAGTCCCCTCTCCCATGGTGATACGCAGTATTTT.

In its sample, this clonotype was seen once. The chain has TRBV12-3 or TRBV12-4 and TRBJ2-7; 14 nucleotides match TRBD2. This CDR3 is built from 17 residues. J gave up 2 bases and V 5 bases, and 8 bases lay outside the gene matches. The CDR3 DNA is TGTGCCAGCAGTCTCGGGGGACTAGCGGGGGTTACCTACGAGCAGTACTTC. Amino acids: CASSLGGLAGVTYEQYF.

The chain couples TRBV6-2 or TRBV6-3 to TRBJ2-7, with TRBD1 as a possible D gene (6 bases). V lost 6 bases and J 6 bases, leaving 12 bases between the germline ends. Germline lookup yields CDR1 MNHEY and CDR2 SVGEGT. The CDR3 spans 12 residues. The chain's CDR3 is CASRGTLREQYF. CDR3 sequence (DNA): TGTGCCAGCAGGGGGACATTACGCGAGCAGTACTTC.

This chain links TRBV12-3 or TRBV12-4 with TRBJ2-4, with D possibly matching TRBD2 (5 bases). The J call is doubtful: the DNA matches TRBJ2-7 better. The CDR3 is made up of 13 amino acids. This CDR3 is CASSDTGKNEQYF. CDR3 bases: TGTGCCAGCAGTGACACCGGGAAGAACGAGCAGTACTTC.

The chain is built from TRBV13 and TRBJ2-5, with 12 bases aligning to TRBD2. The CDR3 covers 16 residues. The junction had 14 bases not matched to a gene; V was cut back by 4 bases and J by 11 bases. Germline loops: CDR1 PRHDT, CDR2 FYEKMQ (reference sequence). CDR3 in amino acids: CASSYPRLAGDNEQYF. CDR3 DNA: TGTGCCAGCAGCTATCCTCGACTAGCGGGGGACAATGAGCAGTACTTC.

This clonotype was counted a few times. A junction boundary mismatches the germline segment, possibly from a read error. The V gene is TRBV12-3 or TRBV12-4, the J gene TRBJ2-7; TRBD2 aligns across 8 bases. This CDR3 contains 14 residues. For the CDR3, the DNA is TGTGCCAGCAGTGTAGCGGGAAACTCCTACGAGCAGTACTTC. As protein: CASSVAGNSYEQYF.

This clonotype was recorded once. The CDR3 spells CASSWDVSGREAFF. CDR3 nucleotides: TGCGCCAGCAGCTGGGACGTCTCGGGCAGGGAAGCTTTCTTT. The V gene is TRBV5-1, the J gene TRBJ1-1, with TRBD1 as a possible D gene (5 bases). Per the germline V gene, CDR1 is SGHRS and CDR2 is YFSETQ. Trimming took 3 bases from V and 8 from J, leaving 17 bases between them. The CDR3 consists of 14 residues.

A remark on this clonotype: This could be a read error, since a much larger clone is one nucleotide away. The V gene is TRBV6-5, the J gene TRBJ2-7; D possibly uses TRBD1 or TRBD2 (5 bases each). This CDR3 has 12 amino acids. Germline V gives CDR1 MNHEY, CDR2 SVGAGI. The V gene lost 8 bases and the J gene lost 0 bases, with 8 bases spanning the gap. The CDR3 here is CASRDPSYEQYF. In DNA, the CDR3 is TGTGCCAGCCGGGACCCCTCCTACGAGCAGTACTTC.

As DNA, the CDR3 is TGTGCCAGCAGTTTCAATGAGGCACCTAGGCAGTTCTTC. Its protein product is CASSFNEAPRQFF. The chain recombines TRBV28 with TRBJ2-1; no reliable D call. The germline CDR1 and CDR2 sequences are MDHEN and SYDVKM. This CDR3 has 13 amino acids. V was pared by 3 bases and J by 12 bases, with 15 bases between.

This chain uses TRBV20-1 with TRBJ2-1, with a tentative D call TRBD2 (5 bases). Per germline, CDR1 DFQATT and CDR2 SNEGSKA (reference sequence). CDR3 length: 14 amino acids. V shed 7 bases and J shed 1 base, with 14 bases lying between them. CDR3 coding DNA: TGCAGTGGAAAGGAGCGGATATCCTACAATGAGCAGTTCTTC. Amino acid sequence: CSGKERISYNEQFF.

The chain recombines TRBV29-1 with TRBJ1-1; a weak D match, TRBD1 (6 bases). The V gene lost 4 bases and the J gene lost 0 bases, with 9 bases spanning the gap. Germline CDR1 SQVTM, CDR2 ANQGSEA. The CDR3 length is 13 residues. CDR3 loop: CSVGDNMNTEAFF. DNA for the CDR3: TGCAGCGTTGGGGACAACATGAACACTGAAGCTTTCTTT. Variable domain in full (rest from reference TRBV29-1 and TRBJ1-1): SAVISQKPSRDICQRGTSLTIQCQVDSQVTMMFWYRQQPGQSLTLIATANQGSEATYESGFVIDKFPISRPNLTFSTLTVSNMSPEDSSIYLCSVGDNMNTEAFFGQGTRLTVV.

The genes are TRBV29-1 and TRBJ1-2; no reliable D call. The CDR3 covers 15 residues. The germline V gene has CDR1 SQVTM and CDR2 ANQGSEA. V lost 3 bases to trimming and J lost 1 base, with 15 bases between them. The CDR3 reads CSVDLGNQLNYGYTF. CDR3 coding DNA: TGCAGCGTTGATTTGGGGAATCAGCTTAACTATGGCTACACCTTC.

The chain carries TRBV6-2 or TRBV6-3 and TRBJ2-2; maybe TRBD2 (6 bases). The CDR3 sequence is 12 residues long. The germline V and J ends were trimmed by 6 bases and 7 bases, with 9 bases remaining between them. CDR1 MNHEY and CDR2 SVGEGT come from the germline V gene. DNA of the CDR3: TGTGCCAGCAGGATCGGGAGCGGGGAGCTGTTTTTT. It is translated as CASRIGSGELFF.

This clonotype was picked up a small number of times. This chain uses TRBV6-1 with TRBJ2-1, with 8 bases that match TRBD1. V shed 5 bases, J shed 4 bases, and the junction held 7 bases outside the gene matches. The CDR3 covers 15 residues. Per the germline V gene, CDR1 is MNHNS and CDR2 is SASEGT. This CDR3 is CASSTGTGYYNEQFF. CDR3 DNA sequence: TGTGCCAGCAGTACCGGGACAGGCTATTACAATGAGCAGTTCTTC.

The CDR3 reads CASSPQALGFNEQYF. DNA of the CDR3: TGTGCCAGCAGCCCCCAGGCCCTCGGGTTCAACGAGCAGTACTTC. The chain combines TRBV3-1 with TRBJ2-5; no clear D gene. Judging by the DNA end, TRBJ2-7 fits better; the J call may be wrong. CDR1 is LGHDT and CDR2 is YNNKEL in the germline V gene (reference sequence). The CDR3 loop spans 15 amino acids.

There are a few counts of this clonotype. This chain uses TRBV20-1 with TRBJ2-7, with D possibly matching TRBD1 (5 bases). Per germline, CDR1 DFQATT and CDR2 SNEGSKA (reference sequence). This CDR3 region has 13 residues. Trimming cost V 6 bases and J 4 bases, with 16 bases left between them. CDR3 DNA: TGCAGTGCCACAAGTCCTACAGGTTACGAGCAGTACTTC. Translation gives CSATSPTGYEQYF.

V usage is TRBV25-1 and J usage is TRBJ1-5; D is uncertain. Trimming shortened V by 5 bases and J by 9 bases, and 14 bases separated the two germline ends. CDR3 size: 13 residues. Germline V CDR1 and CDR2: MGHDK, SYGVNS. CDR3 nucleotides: TGTGCCAGCAGTCCCCACCGTTCGGCGCCCCAGCATTTT. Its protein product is CASSPHRSAPQHF.

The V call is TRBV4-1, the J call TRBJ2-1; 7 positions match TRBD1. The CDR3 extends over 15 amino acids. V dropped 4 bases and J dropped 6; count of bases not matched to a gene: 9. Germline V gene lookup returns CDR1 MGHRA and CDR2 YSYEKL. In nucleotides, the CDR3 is TGCGCCAGCAGCCGAACAGGGGCGCAGCGCAATGAGCAGTTCTTC. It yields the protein CASSRTGAQRNEQFF.

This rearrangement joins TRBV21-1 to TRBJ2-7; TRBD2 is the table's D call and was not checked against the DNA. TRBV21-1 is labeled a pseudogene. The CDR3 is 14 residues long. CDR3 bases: TGTGCCAGCGATAAGGGAGTCCACTCCTACGAGCAGTACTTC. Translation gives CASDKGVHSYEQYF.

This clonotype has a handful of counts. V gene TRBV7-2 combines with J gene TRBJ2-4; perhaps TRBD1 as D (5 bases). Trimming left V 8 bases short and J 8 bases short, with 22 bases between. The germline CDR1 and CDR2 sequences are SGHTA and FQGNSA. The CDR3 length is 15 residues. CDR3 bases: TGTGCCAGCCGTTTTAAGGGGCTCCCGGGTGACATTCAGTACTTC. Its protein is CASRFKGLPGDIQYF.

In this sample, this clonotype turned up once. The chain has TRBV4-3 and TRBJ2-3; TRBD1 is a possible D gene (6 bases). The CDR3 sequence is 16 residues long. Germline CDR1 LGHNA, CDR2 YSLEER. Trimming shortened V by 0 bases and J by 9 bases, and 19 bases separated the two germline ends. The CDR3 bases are TGCGCCAGCAGCCAAGATTTTGCCGGCAGGGGAAGAACGCAGTATTTT. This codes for CASSQDFAGRGRTQYF.